This TCR beta chain was obtained from a study of chemoradiotherapy in HPV16-positive cancers. In the study overall: Candidate HPV-specific clones and shared TCR motifs came from two HPV16-positive patients.

Points on this clone: Its target is unknown.

The study, taken as a whole, reports: The functional HPV-specific definition rests on just a couple of HPV16-positive patients.

With V trimmed by 9 bases and J by 4 bases, 14 bases remained unmatched. The CDR3 has 16 residues. The germline CDR1 and CDR2 sequences are MNHEY and SMNVEV (reference sequence). Sequencing used immunoSEQ multiplex PCR; TCRdb keeps in-frame clones, though not all of them. The repertoire includes some 32,000 clones, 80% to 90% of them detected once, and more than 3% sits in the top ten. This rearrangement joins TRBV27 to TRBJ2-3; 9 bases match TRBD1. The starting material was blood, obtained from a patient who underwent chemoradiotherapy. The TCR sequence derives from a human donor with HPV-associated anogenital cancer. This CDR3 is CASHPTGGYLADTQYF. CDR3 nucleotide sequence: TGTGCCAGTCACCCGACAGGGGGATACCTCGCAGATACGCAGTATTTT.